This T cell receptor beta chain was captured by sequencing in a study of blood T cells in healthy people across ages. The V gene end was trimmed by 3 bases and the J gene end by 5 bases; junction bases not matched to a gene: 7. The CDR3 spans 15 residues. Per the germline V gene, CDR1 is SGHRS and CDR2 is YFSETQ. Using a J-beta primer mix together with a sample-barcoded 5' primer, a second PCR was run for about 6 to 11 cycles. TCRdb reprocessed the 5' RACE reads with MiXCR, giving one entry per CDR3 protein. The data hold 1.5 million to 2 million distinct CDR3 sequences, with around 36% observed a single time.

The material sequenced was blood. This receptor was obtained from a woman aged 25 to 39 in good health. The genes are TRBV5-1 and TRBJ2-1; 8 bases agree with TRBD1. The CDR3 reads CASSWTGRLNNEQFF. In nucleotides, the CDR3 is TGCGCCAGCAGCTGGACAGGGAGATTAAACAATGAGCAGTTCTTC.